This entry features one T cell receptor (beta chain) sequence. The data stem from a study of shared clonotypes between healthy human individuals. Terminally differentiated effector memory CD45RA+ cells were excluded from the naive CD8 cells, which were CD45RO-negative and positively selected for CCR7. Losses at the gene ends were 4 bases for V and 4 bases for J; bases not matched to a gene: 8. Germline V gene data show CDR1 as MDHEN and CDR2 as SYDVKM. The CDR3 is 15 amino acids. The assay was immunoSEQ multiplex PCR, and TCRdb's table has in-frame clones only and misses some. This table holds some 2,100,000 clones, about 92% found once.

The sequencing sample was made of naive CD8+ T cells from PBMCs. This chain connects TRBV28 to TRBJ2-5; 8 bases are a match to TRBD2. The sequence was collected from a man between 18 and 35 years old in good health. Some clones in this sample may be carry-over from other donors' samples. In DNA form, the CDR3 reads TGTGCCAGCAGTTCCCGACGGGAGGGGAGAGAGACCCAGTACTTC. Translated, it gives CASSSRREGRETQYF.